These 10 T cell receptor beta chains were all obtained from the same sample, sequenced in a study of identical twins (TCRdb year 2016). Libraries were prepared through 5' RACE. Sequencing used an Illumina HiSeq 2000. TCRdb trimmed the raw reads at Q25, called clones with MiXCR and kept productive beta chains. Entries are consolidated by CDR3 protein sequence, retaining the most common genes and DNA. The sample has 550,000 to 800,000 distinct CDR3 sequences on record, roughly 7.2% of them singletons. The ten largest clones add up to 1.6% of the sample. The same sample was also used in a study of yellow fever vaccine responses in identical twins.

The sequencing input was PBMCs. The receptor set was obtained from a woman younger than 30 in good health.

This clonotype was seen at least ten times. This chain connects TRBV5-1 to TRBJ2-3; 8 nucleotides align to TRBD2. This CDR3 is built from 13 residues. Losses at the gene ends were 5 bases for V and 1 base for J; bases not matched to a gene: 0. In germline, CDR1 is SGHRS, CDR2 YFSETQ. The CDR3 DNA follows: TGCGCCAGCAGGCGGGAGGGCACAGATACGCAGTATTTT. Translated, it gives CASRREGTDTQYF.

V usage is TRBV29-1 and J usage is TRBJ1-2, with D possibly matching TRBD1 (5 bases). The germline CDR1 and CDR2 sequences are SQVTM and ANQGSEA. Trimming took off 8 bases at V and 3 bases at J, with 10 bases between the two ends. The CDR3 extends over 11 amino acids. The CDR3 sequence: CSLGGDYGYTF. In DNA form, the CDR3 reads TGCAGCCTGGGGGGAGACTATGGCTACACCTTC. Drawing the rest from reference TRBV29-1 and TRBJ1-2, the complete variable domain is SAVISQKPSRDICQRGTSLTIQCQVDSQVTMMFWYRQQPGQSLTLIATANQGSEATYESGFVIDKFPISRPNLTFSTLTVSNMSPEDSSIYLCSLGGDYGYTFGSGTRLTVV.

In its sample, this clonotype was seen a few times. The gene calls are TRBV7-9 and TRBJ2-7, with 12 positions matching TRBD2. Germline V CDR1 and CDR2: SEHNR, FQNEAQ (reference sequence). V lost 5 bases and J lost 4; bases outside the gene matches: 12. The CDR3 totals 17 residues. CDR3 amino acids: CASSTEWTSGKAYEQYF. DNA of the CDR3: TGTGCCAGCAGCACTGAATGGACTAGCGGGAAAGCATACGAGCAGTACTTC.

This clonotype was counted only a few times. The rearrangement links TRBV6-5 to TRBJ2-1; D is uncertain. V was pared by 1 base and J by 2 bases, with 12 bases between. Germline CDR1 reads MNHEY; CDR2 reads SVGAGI. The CDR3 runs 16 residues. CDR3 coding DNA: TGTGCCAGCAGTTACTTAACAGCGATACCCTACAATGAGCAGTTCTTC. Its translation: CASSYLTAIPYNEQFF.

J is TRBJ2-1 and V is TRBV11-3, with 8 bases lining up with TRBD2. Germline CDR1 and CDR2: SGHNT and YENEEA. CDR3 size: 16 residues. V dropped 5 bases and J dropped 9; count of bases not matched to a gene: 15. CDR3 sequence: CASSRGTGGPFSEQFF. CDR3 nucleotide sequence: TGTGCCAGCAGCCGAGGGACGGGAGGGCCGTTCAGTGAGCAGTTCTTC.

The rearrangement uses TRBV5-1 and TRBJ2-3, with no clear D. This CDR3 comprises 16 residues. The germline gives CDR1 SGHRS, CDR2 YFSETQ. Trimming took 2 bases from V and 0 from J, leaving 13 bases between them. For the CDR3, the DNA is TGCGCCAGCAGCTTCTTGGGCAGATCTAGCACAGATACGCAGTATTTT. Amino acid sequence: CASSFLGRSSTDTQYF.

This chain uses TRBV7-9 with TRBJ2-7, with TRBD1 matching over 7 bases. The CDR3 has 13 residues. Germline V gives CDR1 SEHNR, CDR2 FQNEAQ (reference sequence). Germline trimming cut 5 bases from V and 4 bases from J; bases unmatched to any gene: 5. CDR3 in amino acids: CASSTGQRYEQYF. The DNA of the CDR3 is TGTGCCAGCAGCACGGGACAGAGATACGAGCAGTACTTC.

The V call is TRBV4-1, the J call TRBJ1-2; D gene ambiguous. The CDR3 has 18 amino acids. Germline CDR1 MGHRA, CDR2 YSYEKL. Trimming pared 0 bases from V and 6 bases from J, leaving 23 bases between. The CDR3 DNA sequence: TGCGCCAGCAGCCAAGAGGCAAACAAGAGGGCCATGGGAGATGGCTACACCTTC. It encodes CASSQEANKRAMGDGYTF.

The chain joins TRBV7-2 to TRBJ2-5, with 9 positions matching TRBD2. CDR3 length equals 15 residues. V dropped 11 bases and J dropped 4; count of bases not matched to a gene: 14. Germline loops: CDR1 SGHTA, CDR2 FQGNSA. The CDR3 reads CASKKAASGVETQYF. Written as DNA, the CDR3 is TGTGCCTCAAAGAAGGCTGCTAGCGGGGTAGAGACCCAGTACTTC.

The DNA for the CDR3 is TGTGCCAGCAGTGAACGACTAGCGGCAGCTAGCACAGATACGCAGTATTTT. This sequence encodes CASSERLAAASTDTQYF. V usage is TRBV6-1 and J usage is TRBJ2-3; 9 positions match TRBD2. Germline values: CDR1 MNHNS, CDR2 SASEGT. CDR3 length: 17 amino acids. Unmatched junction bases numbered 6, after V lost 2 bases and J lost 0 bases.